This TCR beta chain was retrieved from a study of OX40 agonist ivuxolimab in advanced cancers. The protocol was immunoSEQ multiplex PCR, while the TCRdb copy is restricted to in-frame clones and leaves out a portion. The profile shows over 25,000 clones, 80% to 85% of them singletons. In its sample, this clone is medium-sized (0.01 to 0.1%). Germline CDR1 is SEHNR and CDR2 is FQNEAQ (reference sequence). V lost 5 bases to trimming and J lost 7 bases; unmatched junction nucleotides: 13. CDR3 length: 16 amino acids. The source material was CD4+ or CD8+ T cells sorted from blood, sampled in a trial of the OX40 agonist ivuxolimab. The chain carries TRBV7-9 and TRBJ1-4, with TRBD1 matching over 7 bases. This TCR was recovered from an adult with an advanced solid tumor such as melanoma, head and neck, liver or kidney cancer. The CDR3 coding sequence is TGTGCCAGCAGCCACGGCGAGACAGGGATAAGTGAAAAACTGTTTTTT. It translates to CASSHGETGISEKLFF.